The 13 T cell receptor beta chains given below trace back to one sample, sequenced in a study of CD8 T cells in Susac syndrome. After extraction with the RNeasy kit, about 0.45 to 1 ug of the RNA was reverse transcribed using random hexamers. Via MiXCR, TCRdb re-called the immunoSEQ multiplex PCR reads, giving one row per CDR3 protein. The table records 100,000 to 150,000 distinct CDR3 sequences, around 94% of them present only once. Sequences were obtained from CD4+ T cells from PBMCs. The source of these receptors is a human donor in good health.

This sequence joins TRBV2 and TRBJ1-1; no clear D gene. Deletions cut 4 bases from V and 4 bases from J, with 7 bases between. This CDR3 region has 12 residues. Germline CDR1 reads SNHLY; CDR2 reads FYNNEI. The CDR3 here is CASSAMATEAFF. Here the CDR3 DNA reads TGTGCCAGCAGTGCTATGGCCACTGAAGCTTTCTTT.

A single count supports this clonotype. This chain uses TRBV20-1 with TRBJ2-5; 7 bases fit TRBD2. CDR1 is DFQATT, CDR2 SNEGSKA, per germline (reference sequence). The CDR3 spans 14 residues. V was clipped by 0 bases and J by 8 bases; unmatched bases: 9. CDR3 protein: CSAREGGRRETQYF. In DNA, the CDR3 is TGCAGTGCTAGAGAGGGGGGGAGGAGGGAAACCCAGTACTTC.

The chain carries TRBV19 and TRBJ2-1; 8 bases map to TRBD2. V lost 5 bases, J lost 9 bases, and 6 bases stayed unmatched. Germline V gene lookup returns CDR1 LNHDA and CDR2 SQIVND (reference sequence). This CDR3 contains 13 residues. The CDR3 coding sequence is TGTGCCAGTAGTCCCGGGACTAGGTCTGAGCAGTTCTTC. Protein product: CASSPGTRSEQFF. The entire variable domain, with the rest obtained from reference TRBV19 and TRBJ2-1, is as follows: DGGITQSPKYLFRKEGQNVTLSCEQNLNHDAMYWYRQDPGQGLRLIYYSQIVNDFQKGDIAEGYSVSREKKESFPLTVTSAQKNPTAFYLCASSPGTRSEQFFGPGTRLTVL.

The gene calls are TRBV3-1 and TRBJ2-3; TRBD2 might be the D (6 bases). This CDR3 spans 14 amino acids. With 4 bases removed from V and 5 bases from J, the gap between germline ends came to 13 bases. Germline V gene data show CDR1 as LGHDT and CDR2 as YNNKEL (reference sequence). CDR3 region: CASSLTGVVDTQYF. As DNA, the CDR3 is TGTGCCAGCAGCCTCACGGGAGTTGTAGATACGCAGTATTTT.

This sequence joins TRBV3-1 and TRBJ2-6, with a possible D match to TRBD1 (6 bases). Germline V gene data show CDR1 as LGHDT and CDR2 as YNNKEL (reference sequence). The length of the CDR3 is 14 residues. V was trimmed by 6 bases and J by 0 bases, leaving 6 bases between them. CDR3 region: CASRQGSGANVLTF. The CDR3 DNA follows: TGTGCCAGCAGACAGGGCTCTGGGGCCAACGTCCTGACTTTC.

The chain combines TRBV5-1 with TRBJ2-7; tentative D call: TRBD2 (6 bases). The CDR3 is 12 amino acids. V lost 1 base and J lost 5, with 7 bases in between. Germline V gene sequence: CDR1 SGHRS, CDR2 YFSETQ. CDR3: CASSLTSNEQYF. In DNA, the CDR3 is TGCGCCAGCAGCTTGACTAGCAACGAGCAGTACTTC.

The chain links TRBV9 to TRBJ1-2; D possibly corresponds to TRBD1 (5 bases). Trimming shortened V by 0 bases and J by 1 base, and 10 bases separated the two germline ends. This CDR3 is built from 15 residues. The V gene's germline CDR1 is SGDLS and CDR2 YYNGEE. The CDR3 region has the DNA TGTGCCAGCAGCGTAGCCGGGACGGTTAACTATGGCTACACCTTC. This sequence encodes CASSVAGTVNYGYTF.

The CDR3: CSVDRGEGTDTQYF. In nucleotides, the CDR3 is TGCAGCGTTGATCGTGGGGAGGGCACAGATACGCAGTATTTT. The chain employs TRBV29-1 and TRBJ2-3, with D perhaps matching TRBD2 (6 bases). Per germline, CDR1 SQVTM and CDR2 ANQGSEA. This CDR3 spans 14 amino acids. V was pared by 3 bases and J by 1 base, with 11 bases between.

This chain joins TRBV19 and TRBJ1-2; D remains ambiguous. The length of the CDR3 is 13 residues. Germline CDR1 is LNHDA and CDR2 is SQIVND (reference sequence). V was trimmed by 4 bases and J by 9 bases, leaving 15 bases between them. In DNA form, the CDR3 reads TGTGCCAGTAGTACAACCCCAGCGGGAAGCTACACCTTC. Its translation: CASSTTPAGSYTF.

The gene calls are TRBV6-5 and TRBJ2-2, with TRBD2 matching 10 bases. The CDR3 length is 18 residues. Germline CDR1 is MNHEY and CDR2 is SVGAGI. The V gene end was trimmed by 2 bases and the J gene end by 4 bases; junction bases not matched to a gene: 10. CDR3 region: CASSYHLGTSVLTGELFF. CDR3 sequence (DNA): TGTGCCAGCAGTTACCACCTAGGGACTAGCGTCCTCACCGGGGAGCTGTTTTTT.

The V gene is TRBV3-1, the J gene TRBJ2-3; tentative D call: TRBD1 (6 bases). The CDR3 runs to 16 residues. V was shortened by 1 base and J by 1 base, with 12 bases between the two germline ends. The germline V gene has CDR1 LGHDT and CDR2 YNNKEL (reference sequence). This chain's CDR3 is CASSQARRGGTDTQYF. The CDR3 bases are TGTGCCAGCAGCCAAGCTCGCAGGGGAGGCACAGATACGCAGTATTTT.

The sample holds one count of this clonotype. The chain carries TRBV14 and TRBJ2-5; TRBD2 matches 10 bases. After removal of 3 bases from V and 4 bases from J, the junction contained 5 bases not matched to a gene. The CDR3 has 15 residues. Germline CDR1 is SGHDN and CDR2 is FVKESK. Here the CDR3 DNA reads TGTGCCAGCAGCCATTTAGCGGGAGGCATAGAGACCCAGTACTTC. Amino acid sequence: CASSHLAGGIETQYF.

This sequence joins TRBV25-1 and TRBJ2-7; D ambiguous. The CDR3 covers 14 residues. The V and J ends lost 5 bases and 4 bases respectively, with 15 bases between them. Germline assignment: CDR1 MGHDK and CDR2 SYGVNS. The CDR3 loop is CASSPRARSYEQYF. For the CDR3, the DNA is TGTGCCAGCAGTCCCCGGGCCCGCAGTTACGAGCAGTACTTC.